This T cell receptor beta chain was recorded in a study of T cells in Graves' hyperthyroidism and ophthalmopathy. The V gene's germline CDR1 is SEHNR and CDR2 FQNEAQ (reference sequence). This CDR3 is 15 amino acids long. The V segment lost 5 bases and the J segment 4 bases; nucleotides outside the gene matches: 10. Stable disease denoted Graves' hyperthyroidism without ophthalmopathy progression within 18 months. Newly diagnosed patients aged 18 to 65 had hyperthyroidism of under 2 months' duration. The study excluded patients with uncontrolled infection, other autoimmune disease, pregnancy or lactation. Study-level findings and limits: The model identified upcoming ophthalmopathy a median about 7.1 months ahead of onset.

Regions amplified from RNA transcripts were the TCR beta CDR3 regions. TCR CDR3 regions were first amplified by RT-PCR with HTBI primers. TCRdb reanalysed the multiplex PCR reads using MiXCR and keeps one entry per CDR3 protein. The data hold a few hundred thousand distinct CDR3 sequences, with less than 25% observed a single time. This clonotype has only a few counts. Its antigen is as yet unknown. The gene calls are TRBV7-9 and TRBJ1-2; 7 bases agree with TRBD1. Sequencing used blood. The source is a man in his late teens or twenties with Graves' hyperthyroidism. In DNA form, the CDR3 reads TGTGCCAGCAGCGGCCGGGACAGAATTTCCTATGGCTACACCTTC. Its translation: CASSGRDRISYGYTF. The variable domain in full, completed from reference TRBV7-9 and TRBJ1-2, reads DTGVSQNPRHKITKRGQNVTFRCDPISEHNRLYWYRQTLGQGPEFLTYFQNEAQLEKSRLLSDRFSAERPKGSFSTLEIQRTEQGDSAMYLCASSGRDRISYGYTFGSGTRLTVV.